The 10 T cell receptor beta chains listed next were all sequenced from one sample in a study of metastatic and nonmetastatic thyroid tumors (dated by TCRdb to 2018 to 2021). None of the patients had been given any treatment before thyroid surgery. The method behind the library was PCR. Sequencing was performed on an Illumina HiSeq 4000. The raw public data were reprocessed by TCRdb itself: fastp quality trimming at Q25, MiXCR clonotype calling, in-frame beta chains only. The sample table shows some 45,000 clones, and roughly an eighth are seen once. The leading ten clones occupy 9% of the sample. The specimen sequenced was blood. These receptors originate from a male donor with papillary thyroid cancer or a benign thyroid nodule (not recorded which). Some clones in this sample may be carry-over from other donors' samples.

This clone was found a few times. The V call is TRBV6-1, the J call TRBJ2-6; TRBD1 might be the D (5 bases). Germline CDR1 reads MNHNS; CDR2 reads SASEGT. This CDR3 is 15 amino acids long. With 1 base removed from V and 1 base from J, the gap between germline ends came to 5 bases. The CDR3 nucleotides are TGTGCCAGCAGTGAAGAGGGGTCTGGGGCCAACGTCCTGACTTTC. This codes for CASSEEGSGANVLTF.

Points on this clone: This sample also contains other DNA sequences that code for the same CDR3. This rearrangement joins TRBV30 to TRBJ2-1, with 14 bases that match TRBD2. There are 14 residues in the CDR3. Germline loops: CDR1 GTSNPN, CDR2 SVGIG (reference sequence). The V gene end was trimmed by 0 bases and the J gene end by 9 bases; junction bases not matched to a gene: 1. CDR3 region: CAWSVTSGRGEQFF. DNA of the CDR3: TGTGCCTGGAGTGTGACTAGCGGGAGGGGTGAGCAGTTCTTC.

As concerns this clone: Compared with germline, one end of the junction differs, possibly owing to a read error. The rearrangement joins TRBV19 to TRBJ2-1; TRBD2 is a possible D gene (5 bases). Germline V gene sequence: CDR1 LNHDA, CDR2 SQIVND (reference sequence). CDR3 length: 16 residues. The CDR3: CASSTFIGRARGEQLF. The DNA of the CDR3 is TGTGCCAGTAGTACTTTTATTGGGCGGGCCCGGGGTGAGCAGTTATTC.

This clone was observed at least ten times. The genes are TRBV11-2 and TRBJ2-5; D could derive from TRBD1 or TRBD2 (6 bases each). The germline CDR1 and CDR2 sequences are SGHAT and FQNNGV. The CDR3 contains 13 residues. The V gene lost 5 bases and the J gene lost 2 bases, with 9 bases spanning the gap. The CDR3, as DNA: TGTGCCAGCAGCCGCGGGACACAAGAGACCCAGTACTTC. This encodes CASSRGTQETQYF. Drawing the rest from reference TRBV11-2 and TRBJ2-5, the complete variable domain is EAGVAQSPRYKIIEKRQSVAFWCNPISGHATLYWYQQILGQGPKLLIQFQNNGVVDDSQLPKDRFSAERLKGVDSTLKIQPAKLEDSAVYLCASSRGTQETQYFGPGTRLLVL.

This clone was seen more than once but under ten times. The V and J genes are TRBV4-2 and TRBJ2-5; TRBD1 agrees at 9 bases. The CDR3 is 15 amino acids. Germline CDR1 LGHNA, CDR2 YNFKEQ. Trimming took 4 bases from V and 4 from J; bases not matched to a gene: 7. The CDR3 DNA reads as TGTGCCAGCAGCCGCCGCCCGGGACAGGGAGAGACCCAGTACTTC. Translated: CASSRRPGQGETQYF.

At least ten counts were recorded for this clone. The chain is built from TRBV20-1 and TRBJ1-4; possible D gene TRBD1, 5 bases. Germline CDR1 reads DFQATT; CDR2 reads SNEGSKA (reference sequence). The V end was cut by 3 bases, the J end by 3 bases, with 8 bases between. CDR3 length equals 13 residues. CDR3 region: CSASPGPNEKLFF. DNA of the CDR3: TGCAGTGCTAGTCCAGGGCCTAATGAAAAACTGTTTTTT.

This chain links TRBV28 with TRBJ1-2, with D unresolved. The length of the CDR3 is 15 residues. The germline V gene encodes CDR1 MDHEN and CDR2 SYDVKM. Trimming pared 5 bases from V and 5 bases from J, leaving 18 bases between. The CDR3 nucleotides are TGTGCCAGCAGTCCGACGGAGCCACTCAAATATGGCTACACCTTC. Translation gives CASSPTEPLKYGYTF.

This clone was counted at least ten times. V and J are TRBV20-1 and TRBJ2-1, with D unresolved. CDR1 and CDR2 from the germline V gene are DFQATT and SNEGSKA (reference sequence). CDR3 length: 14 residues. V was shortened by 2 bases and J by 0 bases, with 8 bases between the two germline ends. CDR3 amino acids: CSARLGFSYNEQFF. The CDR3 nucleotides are TGCAGTGCTAGACTGGGCTTCTCCTACAATGAGCAGTTCTTC.

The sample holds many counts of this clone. This CDR3 reads CASSQVGRTDTEAFF. CDR3 DNA: TGCGCCAGCAGCCAAGTGGGCAGGACGGACACTGAAGCTTTCTTT. The chain uses TRBV4-1 and TRBJ1-1; D gene ambiguous. Germline CDR1 reads MGHRA; CDR2 reads YSYEKL. V lost 1 base, J lost 3 bases, and 12 bases lay in between. This CDR3 spans 15 amino acids.

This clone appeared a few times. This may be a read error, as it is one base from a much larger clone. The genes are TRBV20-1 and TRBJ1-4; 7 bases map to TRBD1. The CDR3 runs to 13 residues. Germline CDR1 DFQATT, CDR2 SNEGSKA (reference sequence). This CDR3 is CSARGQGFEKLVF. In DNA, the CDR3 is TGCAGTGCTAGAGGACAGGGTTTTGAAAAACTGGTTTTT.